A single T cell receptor (beta chain) is shown here with its context. Its antigen is still unknown. The data originate from a study of T cell responses to AZD1222 COVID-19 vaccine. General observations from the study: Variant regions that are unmutated are reportedly the target of nearly half of spike-specific TCRs. Just 5 to 7 people given AZD1222 tested seropositive at baseline.

Data came from immunoSEQ multiplex PCR; TCRdb stores just in-frame clones and leaves some out. The repertoire consists of over 100,000 clones, with around 94% occurring once and the leading ten covering 5.5% to 8%. The CDR3 runs to 13 residues. Germline-derived CDR1 and CDR2 are SGHRS and YFSETQ. Trimming removed 0 bases from V and 5 bases from J, with 7 bases in between. The sample consisted of peripheral blood, taken on day 0 of AZD1222 vaccination. This TCR was sampled from an adult in good health. The genes are TRBV5-1 and TRBJ2-3; TRBD2 is a possible D gene (5 bases). The CDR3 coding sequence is TGCGCCAGCAGCTTGGACGGGAAAGATACGCAGTATTTT. Translating gives CASSLDGKDTQYF. Supplemented by reference TRBV5-1 and TRBJ2-3, the full variable domain reads KAGVTQTPRYLIKTRGQQVTLSCSPISGHRSVSWYQQTPGQGLQFLFEYFSETQRNKGNFPGRFSGRQFSNSRSEMNVSTLELGDSALYLCASSLDGKDTQYFGPGTRLTVL.